A selection of T cell receptor beta chains follows, all from one sample in a study of blood T cells in healthy people across ages. TCRdb reprocessed the 5' RACE reads via MiXCR and lists one record per CDR3 protein. Of around 1,000,000 distinct CDR3 sequences listed, around 25% are singletons. The data were also submitted as part of a second study, on T cells of mothers and their children.

The sample was blood. All receptors come from a girl aged 2 to 10 in good health. Both conserved end residues are part of each CDR3. The D gene is left open where the match is weak. Rows may omit the clone size; those that give it use once, few, many or a size class.

abundance: -; d_gene: TRBD2; j_gene: TRBJ2-7; v_gene: TRBV25-1; CDR3nt: TGTGCCAGCTCAAGCGACAGGCGGGAGGACTACGAGCAGTACTTC; CDR3aa: CASSSDRREDYEQYF
abundance: few; d_gene: -; j_gene: TRBJ2-3; v_gene: TRBV7-2; CDR3nt: TGTGCCAGCAGCGCCCTAACAGGGGGGGCCAATCCAGATACGCAGTATTTT; CDR3aa: CASSALTGGANPDTQYF
abundance: -; d_gene: -; j_gene: TRBJ2-1; v_gene: TRBV4-1; CDR3nt: TGCGCCAGCAGCCGAGGGGAGGATGAGCAGTTCTTC; CDR3aa: CASSRGEDEQFF
abundance: -; d_gene: TRBD1; j_gene: TRBJ2-7; v_gene: TRBV6-2/TRBV6-3; CDR3nt: TGTGCCAGCTCCGGGACAGGGGAAGGGTACGAGCAGTACTTC; CDR3aa: CASSGTGEGYEQYF
abundance: -; d_gene: TRBD1; j_gene: TRBJ2-7; v_gene: TRBV7-8; CDR3nt: TGTGCCAGCAGCGCCCGCTGGGACAGGGGAAATGAGCAGTACTTC; CDR3aa: CASSARWDRGNEQYF
abundance: -; d_gene: -; j_gene: TRBJ1-5; v_gene: TRBV12-3/TRBV12-4; CDR3nt: TGTGCCAGCGCAGGGCAGGACAATCAGCCCCAGCATTTT; CDR3aa: CASAGQDNQPQHF
abundance: few; d_gene: -; j_gene: TRBJ1-4; v_gene: TRBV6-5; CDR3nt: TGTGCCAGCAGTTACGGCGCAGGCTCGGGAAAACTGTTTTTT; CDR3aa: CASSYGAGSGKLFF
abundance: few; d_gene: TRBD2; j_gene: TRBJ2-1; v_gene: TRBV3-1; CDR3nt: TGTGCCAGCAGAGATCTGACTAGCGGGTTTGAGGATGAGCAGTTCTTC; CDR3aa: CASRDLTSGFEDEQFF
abundance: -; d_gene: -; j_gene: TRBJ1-6; v_gene: TRBV4-3; CDR3nt: TGCGCCAGCAGCCAAGCCAGCTGGGGAGCTACCGACTCACCCCTCCACTTT; CDR3aa: CASSQASWGATDSPLHF
abundance: -; d_gene: TRBD2; j_gene: TRBJ2-7; v_gene: TRBV20-1; CDR3nt: TGCAGTGCTAGTCGAGGCGGGAGCGAATACGAGCAGTACTTC; CDR3aa: CSASRGGSEYEQYF
abundance: -; d_gene: -; j_gene: TRBJ1-2; v_gene: TRBV9; CDR3nt: TGTGCCAGCAGCGTAGAACCCGGTGGGCCCTATGGCTACACCTTC; CDR3aa: CASSVEPGGPYGYTF
abundance: few; d_gene: TRBD1; j_gene: TRBJ2-5; v_gene: TRBV6-1; CDR3nt: TGTGCCAGCAGTGAGGATCGGCACAGGGGAATGGCCCAGTACTTC; CDR3aa: CASSEDRHRGMAQYF
abundance: few; d_gene: TRBD2; j_gene: TRBJ2-5; v_gene: TRBV7-2; CDR3nt: TGTGCCAGCAGCTGGCTAGCGGTTCAAGAGACCCAGTACTTC; CDR3aa: CASSWLAVQETQYF
abundance: many; d_gene: TRBD2; j_gene: TRBJ2-7; v_gene: TRBV27; CDR3nt: TGTGCCAGCAGTTCCCTAGCGGGATTTCAGGGGCAGTACTTC; CDR3aa: CASSSLAGFQGQYF
abundance: -; d_gene: -; j_gene: TRBJ1-4; v_gene: TRBV20-1; CDR3nt: TGCAGTGCCCCACCCAGGGATAGTCTAAGTGAAAAACTGTTTTTT; CDR3aa: CSAPPRDSLSEKLFF
abundance: -; d_gene: -; j_gene: TRBJ1-1; v_gene: TRBV7-9; CDR3nt: TGTGCCAGCAGCTTAGAGTCAAGTGAAGCTTTCTTT; CDR3aa: CASSLESSEAFF
abundance: few; d_gene: TRBD1; j_gene: TRBJ1-6; v_gene: TRBV2; CDR3nt: TGTGCCAGCAGTGAGCTCCGGGACAGGGGTTCACCCCTCCACTTT; CDR3aa: CASSELRDRGSPLHF
abundance: -; d_gene: -; j_gene: TRBJ2-1; v_gene: TRBV11-2; CDR3nt: TGTGCCAGCACCATTCAAGGAAGCCATGAGCAGTTCTTC; CDR3aa: CASTIQGSHEQFF
abundance: few; d_gene: -; j_gene: TRBJ1-6; v_gene: TRBV12-5; CDR3nt: TGTGCTAGTAGTGAGGGCCCCAATTGGGCACCCCTCCACTTT; CDR3aa: CASSEGPNWAPLHF
abundance: many; d_gene: -; j_gene: TRBJ2-7; v_gene: TRBV9; CDR3nt: TGTGCCAGCAGCGTAGGAGACGGCGAGTACGAGCAGTACTTC; CDR3aa: CASSVGDGEYEQYF
abundance: few; d_gene: -; j_gene: TRBJ1-3; v_gene: TRBV12-3/TRBV12-4; CDR3nt: TGTGCCAGCACCCCCAAGATCCGGGGCCGAACCTCTGGAAACACCATATATTTT; CDR3aa: CASTPKIRGRTSGNTIYF
abundance: many; d_gene: -; j_gene: TRBJ2-3; v_gene: TRBV7-3; CDR3nt: TGTGCCAGCAGCGAAAGATCGGGAGCAGATACGCAGTATTTT; CDR3aa: CASSERSGADTQYF
abundance: -; d_gene: -; j_gene: TRBJ2-1; v_gene: TRBV13; CDR3nt: TGTGCCAGCAGCGGGCGCGGGACTCCTTACAATGAGCAGTTCTTC; CDR3aa: CASSGRGTPYNEQFF
abundance: -; d_gene: TRBD2; j_gene: TRBJ2-7; v_gene: TRBV20-1; CDR3nt: TGCAGTGCGGGACTAGCGGGGGGGCACGAGCAGTACTTC; CDR3aa: CSAGLAGGHEQYF